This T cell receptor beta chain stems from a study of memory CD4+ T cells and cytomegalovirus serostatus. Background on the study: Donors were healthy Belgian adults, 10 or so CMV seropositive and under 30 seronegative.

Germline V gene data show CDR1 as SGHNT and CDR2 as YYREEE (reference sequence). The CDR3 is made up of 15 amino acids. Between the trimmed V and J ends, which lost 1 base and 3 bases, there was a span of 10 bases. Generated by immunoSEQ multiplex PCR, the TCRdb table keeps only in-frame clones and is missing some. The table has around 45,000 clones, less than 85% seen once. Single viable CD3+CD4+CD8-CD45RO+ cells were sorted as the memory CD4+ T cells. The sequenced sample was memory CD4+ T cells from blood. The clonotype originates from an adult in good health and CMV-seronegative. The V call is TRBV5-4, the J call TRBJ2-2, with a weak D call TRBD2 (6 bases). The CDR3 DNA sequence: TGTGCCAGCAGCTTGAGTCGGAGGGACACCGGGGAGCTGTTTTTT. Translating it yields CASSLSRRDTGELFF.